This T cell receptor beta chain was captured in a study of identical twins. Each CDR3 protein gets one entry after TCRdb re-called the 5' RACE reads with MiXCR. Of hundreds of thousands of distinct CDR3 sequences listed, roughly 12% are singletons. Overall study findings and caveats: The more abundant beta clonotypes in cord blood had fewer insertions, and memory repertoires did not show this. Diverse VJ usage suggested most zero-insertion clonotypes were not invariant T cells.

In regard to this clonotype: Its antigen is still unknown.

The donors were all healthy and Caucasian. Trimming removed 0 bases at V and 9 bases at J, with 17 bases between. The CDR3 length is 15 residues. CDR1 and CDR2 (germline): MGHRA, YSYEKL. These data were likewise used in another study, on yellow fever vaccine responses in identical twins. That investigation notes: Vaccine T cell responses of twins reportedly seemed partly convergent and partly personalized.

V is TRBV4-1 and J is TRBJ2-5, with D maybe TRBD2 (6 bases). Sequenced: CD8+ T cells sorted from blood. The sequence came from a woman aged 18-29 years in good health. CDR3 sequence: CASSQDKRAGGAQYF. The CDR3 coding sequence is TGCGCCAGCAGCCAAGATAAGCGGGCCGGAGGGGCCCAGTACTTC.